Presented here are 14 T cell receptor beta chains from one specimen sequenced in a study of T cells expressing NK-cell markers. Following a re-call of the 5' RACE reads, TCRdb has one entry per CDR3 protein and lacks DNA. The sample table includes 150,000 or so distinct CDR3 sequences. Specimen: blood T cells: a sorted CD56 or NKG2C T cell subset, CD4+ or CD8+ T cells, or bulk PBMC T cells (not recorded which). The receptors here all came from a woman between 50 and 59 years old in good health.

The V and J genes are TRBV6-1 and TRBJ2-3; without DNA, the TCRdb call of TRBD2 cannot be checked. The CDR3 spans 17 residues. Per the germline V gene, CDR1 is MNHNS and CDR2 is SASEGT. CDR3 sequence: CASSEGGSSGGTDTQYF.

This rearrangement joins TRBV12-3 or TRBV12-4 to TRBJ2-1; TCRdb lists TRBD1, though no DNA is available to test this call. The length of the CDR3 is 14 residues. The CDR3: CASIQGRDYNEQFF.

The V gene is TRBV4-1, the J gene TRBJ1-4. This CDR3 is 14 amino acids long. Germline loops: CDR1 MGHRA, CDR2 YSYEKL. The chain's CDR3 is CASSQVRESEKLFF.

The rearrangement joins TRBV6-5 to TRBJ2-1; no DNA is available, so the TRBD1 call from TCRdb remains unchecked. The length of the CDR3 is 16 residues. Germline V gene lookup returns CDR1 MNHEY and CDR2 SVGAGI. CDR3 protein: CASSYLLDTSYNEQFF.

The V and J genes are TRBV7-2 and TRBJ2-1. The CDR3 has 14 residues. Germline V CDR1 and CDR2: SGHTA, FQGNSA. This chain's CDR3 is CASSLADDYNEQFF.

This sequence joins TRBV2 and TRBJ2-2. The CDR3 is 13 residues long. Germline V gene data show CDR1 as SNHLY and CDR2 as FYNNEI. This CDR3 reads CASSEWSAGELFF.

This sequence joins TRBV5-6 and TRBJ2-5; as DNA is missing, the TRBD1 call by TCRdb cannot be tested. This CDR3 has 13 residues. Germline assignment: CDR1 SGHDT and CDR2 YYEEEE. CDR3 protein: CASRAGVRETQYF.

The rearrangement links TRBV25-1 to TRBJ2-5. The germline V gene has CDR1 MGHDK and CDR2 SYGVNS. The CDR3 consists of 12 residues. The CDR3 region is CASSWDIETQYF.

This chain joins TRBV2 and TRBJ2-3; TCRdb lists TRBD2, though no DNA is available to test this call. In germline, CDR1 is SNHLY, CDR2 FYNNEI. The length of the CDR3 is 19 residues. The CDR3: CASSEVESGLAASTDTQYF.

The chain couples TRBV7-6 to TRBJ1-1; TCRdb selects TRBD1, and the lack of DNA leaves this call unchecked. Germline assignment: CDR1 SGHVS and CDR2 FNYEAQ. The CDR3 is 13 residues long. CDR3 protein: CASSLRDRDEAFF.

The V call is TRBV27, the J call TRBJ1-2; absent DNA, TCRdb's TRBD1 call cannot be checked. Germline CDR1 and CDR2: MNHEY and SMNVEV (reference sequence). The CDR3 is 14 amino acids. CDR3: CASSLLGTTYGYTF.

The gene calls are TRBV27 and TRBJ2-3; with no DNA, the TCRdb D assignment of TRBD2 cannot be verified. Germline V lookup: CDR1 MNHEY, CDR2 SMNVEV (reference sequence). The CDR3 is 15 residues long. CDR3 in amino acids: CASSPWREGADTQYF.

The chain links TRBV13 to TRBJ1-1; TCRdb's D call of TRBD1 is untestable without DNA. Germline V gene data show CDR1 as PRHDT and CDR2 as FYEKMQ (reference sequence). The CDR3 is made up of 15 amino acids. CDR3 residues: CASSLGTGPQTEAFF. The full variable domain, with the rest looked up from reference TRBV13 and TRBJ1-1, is AAGVIQSPRHLIKEKRETATLKCYPIPRHDTVYWYQQGPGQDPQFLISFYEKMQSDKGSIPDRFSAQQFSDYHSELNMSSLELGDSALYFCASSLGTGPQTEAFFGQGTRLTVV.

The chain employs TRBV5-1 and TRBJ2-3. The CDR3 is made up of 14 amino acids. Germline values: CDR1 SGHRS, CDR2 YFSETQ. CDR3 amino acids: CASSRGLAADTQYF.